The T cell receptor beta chain under discussion was sequenced for a study of OX40 agonist ivuxolimab in advanced cancers. Produced via immunoSEQ multiplex PCR; TCRdb's table is partial and in-frame only. Of tens of thousands of clones listed, about 84% were seen once; the top ten hold more than 4%. The starting material was CD4+ or CD8+ T cells sorted from blood, obtained in a trial of the OX40 agonist ivuxolimab. The clonotype was recovered from an adult with an advanced solid tumor such as melanoma, head and neck, liver or kidney cancer.

This chain's CDR3 is CSVEEGSSYNEQFF. The CDR3 DNA is TGCAGCGTTGAAGAAGGAAGCTCCTACAATGAGCAGTTCTTC. The chain employs TRBV29-1 and TRBJ2-1; no firm D call. CDR3 length: 14 amino acids. Germline values: CDR1 SQVTM, CDR2 ANQGSEA. Trimming removed 0 bases from V and 0 bases from J, with 6 bases in between.